This T cell receptor (beta chain) appears in the sequencing data of a study of early T cells in non-severe SARS-CoV-2 infection. Looking at the study overall: Chains were not paired, and sequencing was done on bulk RNA from unsorted whole blood.

This clonotype was detected many times. Germline loops: CDR1 MDHEN, CDR2 SYDVKM. The CDR3 consists of 15 residues. V was pared by 2 bases and J by 6 bases, with 8 bases of the junction left unmatched. TCRdb passed the 5' RACE reads through MiXCR, listing each CDR3 protein once. The profile shows around 55,000 distinct CDR3 sequences, approximately 15% of them singletons. Sequencing used whole blood, obtained at baseline. V is TRBV28 and J is TRBJ2-7, with 9 bases lining up with TRBD1. This clonotype was sampled from an adult who was a healthcare worker with PCR-confirmed SARS-CoV-2 infection or an uninfected control (not recorded which). CDR3 protein: CASSLTTGGIGEQYF. The CDR3 nucleotides are TGTGCCAGCAGTTTAACGACAGGGGGTATCGGCGAGCAGTACTTC.